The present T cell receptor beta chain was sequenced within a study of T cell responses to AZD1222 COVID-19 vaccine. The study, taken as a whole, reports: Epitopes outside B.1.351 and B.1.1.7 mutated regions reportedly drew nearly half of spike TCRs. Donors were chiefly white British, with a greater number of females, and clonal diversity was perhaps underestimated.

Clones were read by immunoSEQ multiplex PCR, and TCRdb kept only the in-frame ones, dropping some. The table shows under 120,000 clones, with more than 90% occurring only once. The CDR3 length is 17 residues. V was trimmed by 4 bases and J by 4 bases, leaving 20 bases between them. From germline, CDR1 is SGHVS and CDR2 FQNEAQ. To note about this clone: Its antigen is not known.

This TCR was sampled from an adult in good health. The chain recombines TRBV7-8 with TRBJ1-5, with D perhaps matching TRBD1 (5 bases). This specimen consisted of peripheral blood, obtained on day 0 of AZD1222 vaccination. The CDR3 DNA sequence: TGTGCCAGCAGCTCGCTGCCAACCCCGGGGGTGAATCAGCCCCAGCATTTT. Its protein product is CASSSLPTPGVNQPQHF.